Listed below are T cell receptor beta chains from one sample, sequenced in a study of post-analysis software for immune sequencing data. TCRdb analysed the PCR reads with MiXCR anew, one entry per CDR3 protein. The data show hundreds of thousands of distinct CDR3 sequences, with roughly 50% seen just once and approximately 4.4% held by the top ten. Material: blood. The receptors come from a girl aged 5-17 years with multiple sclerosis. The CDR3 runs from the conserved cysteine through the conserved F or W. D genes are given only for firm matches. The size of a clone is reported for some rows only, either as once, few or many, or as a class for expanded clones.

size: .; J: TRBJ2-2; D: .; V: TRBV3-1; length: 13; DNA: TGTGCCAGCAGGCGGGTAGGGGCCGGGGAGCTGTTTTTT; CDR3: CASRRVGAGELFF
size: .; J: TRBJ2-7; D: TRBD2; V: TRBV5-1; length: 14; DNA: TGCGCCAGCAGCTGGGGAGGGAGTGAGGGCGAGCAGTACTTC; CDR3: CASSWGGSEGEQYF
size: .; J: TRBJ2-3; D: .; V: TRBV20-1; length: 12; DNA: TGCAGTGCTCCGGGGCTCGGAGATACGCAGTATTTT; CDR3: CSAPGLGDTQYF
size: few; J: TRBJ1-4; D: .; V: TRBV5-1; length: 16; DNA: TGCGCCAGCAGCCGTGGTCAACCCGCAACTAATGAAAAACTGTTTTTT; CDR3: CASSRGQPATNEKLFF
size: few; J: TRBJ2-7; D: .; V: TRBV20-1; length: 13; DNA: TGCAGTGCTAGTGCCCAGGGAGGCGACGAGCAGTACTTC; CDR3: CSASAQGGDEQYF
size: .; J: TRBJ1-2; D: .; V: TRBV5-1; length: 17; DNA: TGCGCCAGCAGCTTGGCCCCCAGATCCAAGGCTAACTATGGCTACACCTTC; CDR3: CASSLAPRSKANYGYTF
size: .; J: TRBJ2-5; D: .; V: TRBV4-1; length: 14; DNA: TGCGCCAGCAGCCAAGTGGCCAGGCAAGAGACCCAGTACTTC; CDR3: CASSQVARQETQYF
size: .; J: TRBJ2-5; D: TRBD1; V: TRBV5-1; length: 16; DNA: TGCGCCAGCTACAAACAGGGGACCAGATACCAAGAGACCCAGTACTTC; CDR3: CASYKQGTRYQETQYF
size: .; J: TRBJ2-3; D: .; V: TRBV6-1; length: 12; DNA: TGTGCCAGCAGTGAATTTACAGATACGCAGTATTTT; CDR3: CASSEFTDTQYF
size: .; J: TRBJ2-1; D: .; V: TRBV28; length: 15; DNA: TGTGCCAGCAGTTCTGAAATCGGGCGGTACAATGAGCAGTTCTTC; CDR3: CASSSEIGRYNEQFF
size: .; J: TRBJ2-4; D: TRBD1; V: TRBV29-1; length: 15; DNA: TGCAGCGTAGCCGGGACAGGGGCAACCAAAAACATTCAGTACTTC; CDR3: CSVAGTGATKNIQYF
size: few; J: TRBJ2-5; D: TRBD2; V: TRBV4-1; length: 15; DNA: TGCGCCAGCAGCCACCCCGGGACTAGGGGGGAGACCCAGTACTTC; CDR3: CASSHPGTRGETQYF
size: .; J: TRBJ2-1; D: TRBD2; V: TRBV2; length: 16; DNA: TGTGCCAGCAGTACCCGGACACAAAAGACCGGGACTAGCAAGTTCTTC; CDR3: CASSTRTQKTGTSKFF